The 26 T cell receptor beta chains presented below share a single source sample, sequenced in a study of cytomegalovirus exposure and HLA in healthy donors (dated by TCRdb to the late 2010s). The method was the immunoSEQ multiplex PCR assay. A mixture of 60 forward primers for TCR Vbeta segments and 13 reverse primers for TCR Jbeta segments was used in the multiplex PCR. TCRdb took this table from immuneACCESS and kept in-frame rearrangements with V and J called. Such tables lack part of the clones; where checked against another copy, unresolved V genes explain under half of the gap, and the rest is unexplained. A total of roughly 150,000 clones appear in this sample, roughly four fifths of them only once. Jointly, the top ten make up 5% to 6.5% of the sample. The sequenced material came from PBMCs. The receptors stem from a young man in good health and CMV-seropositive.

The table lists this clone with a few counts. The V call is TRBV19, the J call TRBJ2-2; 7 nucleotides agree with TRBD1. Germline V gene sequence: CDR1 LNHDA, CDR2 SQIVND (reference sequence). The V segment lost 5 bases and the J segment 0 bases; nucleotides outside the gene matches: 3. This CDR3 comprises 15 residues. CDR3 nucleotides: TGTGCCAGTAGTTACAGGGGCGCGAACACCGGGGAGCTGTTTTTT. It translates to CASSYRGANTGELFF.

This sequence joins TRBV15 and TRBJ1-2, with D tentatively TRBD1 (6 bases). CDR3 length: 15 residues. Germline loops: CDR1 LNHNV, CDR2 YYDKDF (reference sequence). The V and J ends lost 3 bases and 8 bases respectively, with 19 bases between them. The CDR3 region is CATSSRKDSGWGYTF. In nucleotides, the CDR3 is TGTGCCACCAGCAGTCGTAAGGACAGTGGCTGGGGCTACACCTTC.

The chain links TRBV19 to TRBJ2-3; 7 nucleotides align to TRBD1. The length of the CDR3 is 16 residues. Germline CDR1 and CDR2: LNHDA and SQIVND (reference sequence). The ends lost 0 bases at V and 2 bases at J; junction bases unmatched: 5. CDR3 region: CASSIDQGQYTDTQYF. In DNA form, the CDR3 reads TGTGCCAGTAGTATAGATCAGGGACAGTACACAGATACGCAGTATTTT.

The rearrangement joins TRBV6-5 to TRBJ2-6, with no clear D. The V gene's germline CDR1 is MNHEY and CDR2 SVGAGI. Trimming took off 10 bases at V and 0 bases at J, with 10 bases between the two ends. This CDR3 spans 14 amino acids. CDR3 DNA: TGTGCCACCGATCTAAGCTCTGGGGCCAACGTCCTGACTTTC. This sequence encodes CATDLSSGANVLTF.

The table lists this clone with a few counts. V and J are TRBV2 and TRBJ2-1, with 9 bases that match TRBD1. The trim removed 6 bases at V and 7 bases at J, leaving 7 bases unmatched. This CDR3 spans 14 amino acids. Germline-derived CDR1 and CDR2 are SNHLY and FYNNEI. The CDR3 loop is CASSTGTGPNEQFF. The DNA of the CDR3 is TGTGCCAGCAGCACCGGGACAGGGCCGAATGAGCAGTTCTTC.

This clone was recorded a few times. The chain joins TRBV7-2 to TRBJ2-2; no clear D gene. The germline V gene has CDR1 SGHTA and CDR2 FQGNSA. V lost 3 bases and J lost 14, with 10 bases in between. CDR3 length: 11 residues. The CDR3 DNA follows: TGTGCCAGCAGCTTTTCCGGGTCCCTGTTTTTT. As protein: CASSFSGSLFF.

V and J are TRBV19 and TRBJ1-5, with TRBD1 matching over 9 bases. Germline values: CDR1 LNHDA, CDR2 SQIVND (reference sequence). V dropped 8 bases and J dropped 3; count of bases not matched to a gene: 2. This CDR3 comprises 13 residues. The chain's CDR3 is CASRTGDNQPQHF. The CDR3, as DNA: TGTGCCAGTCGGACAGGGGACAATCAGCCCCAGCATTTT.

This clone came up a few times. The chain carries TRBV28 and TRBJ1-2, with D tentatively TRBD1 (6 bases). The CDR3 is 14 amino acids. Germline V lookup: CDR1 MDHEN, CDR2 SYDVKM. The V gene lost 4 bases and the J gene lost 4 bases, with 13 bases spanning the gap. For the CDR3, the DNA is TGTGCCAGCAGTTCTCACAGGGTTGGCTATGGCTACACCTTC. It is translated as CASSSHRVGYGYTF.

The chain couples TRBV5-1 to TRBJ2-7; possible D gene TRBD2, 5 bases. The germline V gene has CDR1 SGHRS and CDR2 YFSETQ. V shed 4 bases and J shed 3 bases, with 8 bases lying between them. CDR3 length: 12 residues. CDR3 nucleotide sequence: TGCGCCAGCAGCACCGGGAACTACGAGCAGTACTTC. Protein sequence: CASSTGNYEQYF.

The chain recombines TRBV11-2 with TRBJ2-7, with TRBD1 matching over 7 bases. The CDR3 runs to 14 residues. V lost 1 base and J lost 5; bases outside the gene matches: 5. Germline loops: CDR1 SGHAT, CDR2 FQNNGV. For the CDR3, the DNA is TGTGCCAGCAGCTTAGTCAGGGGGAGAAACGAGCAGTACTTC. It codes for CASSLVRGRNEQYF.

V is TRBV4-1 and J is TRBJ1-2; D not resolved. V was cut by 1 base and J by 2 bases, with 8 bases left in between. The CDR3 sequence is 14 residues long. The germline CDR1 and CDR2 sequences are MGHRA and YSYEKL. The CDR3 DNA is TGCGCCAGCAGCCAAGTAGGCGGGAACTATGGCTACACCTTC. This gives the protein CASSQVGGNYGYTF.

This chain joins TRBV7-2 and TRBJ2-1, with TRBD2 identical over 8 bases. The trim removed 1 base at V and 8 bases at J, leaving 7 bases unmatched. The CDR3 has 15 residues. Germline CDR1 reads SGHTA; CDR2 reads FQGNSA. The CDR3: CASSLVGLVSHEQFF. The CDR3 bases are TGTGCCAGCAGCTTAGTGGGACTAGTCTCGCATGAGCAGTTCTTC.

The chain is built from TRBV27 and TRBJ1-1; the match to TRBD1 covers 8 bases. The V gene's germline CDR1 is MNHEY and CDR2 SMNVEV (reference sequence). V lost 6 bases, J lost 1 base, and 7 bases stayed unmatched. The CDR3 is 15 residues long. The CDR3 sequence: CASSLHRGRNTEAFF. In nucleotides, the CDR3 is TGTGCCAGCAGCCTACACAGGGGGAGGAACACTGAAGCTTTCTTT.

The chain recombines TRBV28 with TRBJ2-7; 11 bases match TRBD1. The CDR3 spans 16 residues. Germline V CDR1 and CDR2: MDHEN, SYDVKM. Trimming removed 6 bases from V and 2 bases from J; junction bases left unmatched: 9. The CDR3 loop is CASSRGQGAEAYEQYF. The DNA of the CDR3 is TGTGCCAGCAGCCGAGGACAGGGGGCGGAAGCCTACGAGCAGTACTTC.

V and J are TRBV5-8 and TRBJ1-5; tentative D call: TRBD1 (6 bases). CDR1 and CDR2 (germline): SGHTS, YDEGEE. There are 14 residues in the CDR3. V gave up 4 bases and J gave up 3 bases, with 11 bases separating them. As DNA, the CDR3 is TGTGCCAGCAGCCTGACAGGCTCCAATCAGCCCCAGCATTTT. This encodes CASSLTGSNQPQHF. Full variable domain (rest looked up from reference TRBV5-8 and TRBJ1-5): EAGVTQSPTHLIKTRGQQATLRCSPISGHTSVYWYQQALGLGLQFLLWYDEGEERNRGNFPPRFSGRQFPNYSSELNVNALELEDSALYLCASSLTGSNQPQHFGDGTRLSIL.

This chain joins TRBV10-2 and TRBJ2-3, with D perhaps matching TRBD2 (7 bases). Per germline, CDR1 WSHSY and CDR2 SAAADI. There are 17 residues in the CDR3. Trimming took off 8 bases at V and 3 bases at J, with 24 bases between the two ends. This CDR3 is CASSLGEWGGATDTQYF. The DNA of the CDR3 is TGCGCCAGCTCCCTCGGTGAGTGGGGGGGCGCGACAGATACGCAGTATTTT.

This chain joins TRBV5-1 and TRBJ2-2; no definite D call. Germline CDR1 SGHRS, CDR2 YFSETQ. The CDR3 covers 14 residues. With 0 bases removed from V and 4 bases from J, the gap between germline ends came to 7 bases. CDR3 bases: TGCGCCAGCAGCTTGGTGGGCACCACCGGGGAGCTGTTTTTT. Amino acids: CASSLVGTTGELFF.

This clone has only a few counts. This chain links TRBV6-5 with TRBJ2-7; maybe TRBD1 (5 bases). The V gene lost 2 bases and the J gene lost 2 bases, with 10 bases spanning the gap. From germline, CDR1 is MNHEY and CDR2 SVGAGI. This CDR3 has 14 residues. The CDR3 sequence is CASSYTTETYEQYF. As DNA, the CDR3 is TGTGCCAGCAGTTACACGACAGAGACCTACGAGCAGTACTTC.

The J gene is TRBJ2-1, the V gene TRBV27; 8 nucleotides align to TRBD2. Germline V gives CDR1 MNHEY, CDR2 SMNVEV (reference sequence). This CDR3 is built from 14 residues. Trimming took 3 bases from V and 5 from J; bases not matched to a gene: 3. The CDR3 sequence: CASSFPGGDNEQFF. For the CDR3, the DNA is TGTGCCAGCAGTTTCCCGGGGGGGGACAATGAGCAGTTCTTC.

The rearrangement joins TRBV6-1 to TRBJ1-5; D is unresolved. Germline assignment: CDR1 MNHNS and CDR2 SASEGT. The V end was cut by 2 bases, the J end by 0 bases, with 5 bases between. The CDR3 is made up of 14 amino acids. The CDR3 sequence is CASSESYSNQPQHF. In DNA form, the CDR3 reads TGTGCCAGCAGTGAATCTTATAGCAATCAGCCCCAGCATTTT.

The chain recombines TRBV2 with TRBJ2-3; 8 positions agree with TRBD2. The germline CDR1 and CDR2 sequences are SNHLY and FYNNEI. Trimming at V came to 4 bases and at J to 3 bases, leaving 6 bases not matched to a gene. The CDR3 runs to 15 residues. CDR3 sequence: CASSGPAGDTDTQYF. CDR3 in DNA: TGTGCCAGCAGTGGCCCAGCGGGGGATACAGATACGCAGTATTTT.

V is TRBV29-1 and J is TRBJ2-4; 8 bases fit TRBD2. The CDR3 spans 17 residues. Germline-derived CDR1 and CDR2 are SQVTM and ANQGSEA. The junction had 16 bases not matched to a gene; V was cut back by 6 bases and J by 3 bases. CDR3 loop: CSVAGTSWSVNKNIQYF. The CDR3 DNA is TGCAGCGTCGCCGGGACTAGTTGGAGTGTGAACAAAAACATTCAGTACTTC.

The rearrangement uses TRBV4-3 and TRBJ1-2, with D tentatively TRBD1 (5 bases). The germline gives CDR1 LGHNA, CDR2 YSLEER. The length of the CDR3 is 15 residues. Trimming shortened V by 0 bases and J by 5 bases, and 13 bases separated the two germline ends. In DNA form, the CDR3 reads TGCGCCAGCAGCCAAGATCTGCGGGGGAGGTATGGCTACACCTTC. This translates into CASSQDLRGRYGYTF.

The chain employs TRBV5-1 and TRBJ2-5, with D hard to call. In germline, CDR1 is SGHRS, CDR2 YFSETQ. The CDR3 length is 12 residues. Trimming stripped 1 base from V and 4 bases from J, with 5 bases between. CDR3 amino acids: CASSLIRETQYF. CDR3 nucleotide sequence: TGCGCCAGCAGCTTGATCAGAGAGACCCAGTACTTC.

The CDR3 region is CASSLVGGRASETQYF. CDR3 nucleotides: TGTGCCAGCAGCTTAGTTGGCGGGAGGGCCTCAGAGACCCAGTACTTC. This sequence joins TRBV7-2 and TRBJ2-5, with 9 bases that match TRBD2. V lost 1 base and J lost 4; bases outside the gene matches: 7. Germline V gives CDR1 SGHTA, CDR2 FQGNSA. This CDR3 contains 16 residues.

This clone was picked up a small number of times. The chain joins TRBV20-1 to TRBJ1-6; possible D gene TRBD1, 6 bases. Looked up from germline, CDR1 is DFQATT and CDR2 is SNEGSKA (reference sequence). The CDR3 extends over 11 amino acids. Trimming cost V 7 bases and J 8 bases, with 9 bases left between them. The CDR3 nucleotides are TGCAGTGAGGGGGATGATTCACCCCTCCACTTT. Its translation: CSEGDDSPLHF.